Sequencing of this TCR beta chain was carried out in a study of CD8+ T cells in alopecia areata. Study overall: A regimen of oral tofacitinib, 5 to 10 mg twice daily, was given to treated patients. Tofacitinib treatment spanned 6 to 18 months, with 6 months off drug afterward. Study results and limitations: Possibly as an HLA-related effect, TCR sharing across patients appeared less clear than in mice.

CDR1 and CDR2 from the germline V gene are ENHRY and SYGVKD. This CDR3 contains 14 residues. V dropped 2 bases and J dropped 4; count of bases not matched to a gene: 2. Treatment specified: oral pan-JAK inhibitor, 5-10 mg twice daily. Sorting of CD4+ and CD8+ T cells was performed on PBMCs. About this clone: Antigen: not known.

TCR sequencing used cDNA made by reverse transcription of extracted RNA. Sequencing was performed with immunoSEQ multiplex PCR; in TCRdb, only in-frame clones are kept and a portion is missing. The profile shows a few hundred thousand clones, roughly 66% of them singletons. Sequences were derived from CD4+ T cells sorted from blood, sampled around week 42, from a patient treated with tofacitinib. The V and J genes are TRBV10-3 and TRBJ1-1; 9 nucleotides match TRBD1. The receptor was derived from a human donor with alopecia areata. CDR3 nucleotide sequence: TGTGCCATCAGTGAGCCACAGGGGGCCACTGAAGCTTTCTTT. Its translation: CAISEPQGATEAFF.